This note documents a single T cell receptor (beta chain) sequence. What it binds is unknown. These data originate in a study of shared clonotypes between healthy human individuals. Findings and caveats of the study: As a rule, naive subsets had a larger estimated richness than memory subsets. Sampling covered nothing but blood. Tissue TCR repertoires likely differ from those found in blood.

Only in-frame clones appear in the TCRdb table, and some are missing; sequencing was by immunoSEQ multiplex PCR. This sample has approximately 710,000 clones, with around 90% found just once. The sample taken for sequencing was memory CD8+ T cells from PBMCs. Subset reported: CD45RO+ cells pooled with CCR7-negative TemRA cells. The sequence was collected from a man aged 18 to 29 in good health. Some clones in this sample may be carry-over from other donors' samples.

DNA for the CDR3: TGCAGCGTGGGACATGGGGGAGAGACCCAGTACTTC. Translated, it gives CSVGHGGETQYF. The rearrangement links TRBV29-1 to TRBJ2-5, with D maybe TRBD1 (6 bases). CDR3 length equals 12 residues. Trimming removed 6 bases at V and 4 bases at J, with 12 bases between. The germline V gene encodes CDR1 SQVTM and CDR2 ANQGSEA. The full variable domain, rest sourced from reference TRBV29-1 and TRBJ2-5, is SAVISQKPSRDICQRGTSLTIQCQVDSQVTMMFWYRQQPGQSLTLIATANQGSEATYESGFVIDKFPISRPNLTFSTLTVSNMSPEDSSIYLCSVGHGGETQYFGPGTRLLVL.